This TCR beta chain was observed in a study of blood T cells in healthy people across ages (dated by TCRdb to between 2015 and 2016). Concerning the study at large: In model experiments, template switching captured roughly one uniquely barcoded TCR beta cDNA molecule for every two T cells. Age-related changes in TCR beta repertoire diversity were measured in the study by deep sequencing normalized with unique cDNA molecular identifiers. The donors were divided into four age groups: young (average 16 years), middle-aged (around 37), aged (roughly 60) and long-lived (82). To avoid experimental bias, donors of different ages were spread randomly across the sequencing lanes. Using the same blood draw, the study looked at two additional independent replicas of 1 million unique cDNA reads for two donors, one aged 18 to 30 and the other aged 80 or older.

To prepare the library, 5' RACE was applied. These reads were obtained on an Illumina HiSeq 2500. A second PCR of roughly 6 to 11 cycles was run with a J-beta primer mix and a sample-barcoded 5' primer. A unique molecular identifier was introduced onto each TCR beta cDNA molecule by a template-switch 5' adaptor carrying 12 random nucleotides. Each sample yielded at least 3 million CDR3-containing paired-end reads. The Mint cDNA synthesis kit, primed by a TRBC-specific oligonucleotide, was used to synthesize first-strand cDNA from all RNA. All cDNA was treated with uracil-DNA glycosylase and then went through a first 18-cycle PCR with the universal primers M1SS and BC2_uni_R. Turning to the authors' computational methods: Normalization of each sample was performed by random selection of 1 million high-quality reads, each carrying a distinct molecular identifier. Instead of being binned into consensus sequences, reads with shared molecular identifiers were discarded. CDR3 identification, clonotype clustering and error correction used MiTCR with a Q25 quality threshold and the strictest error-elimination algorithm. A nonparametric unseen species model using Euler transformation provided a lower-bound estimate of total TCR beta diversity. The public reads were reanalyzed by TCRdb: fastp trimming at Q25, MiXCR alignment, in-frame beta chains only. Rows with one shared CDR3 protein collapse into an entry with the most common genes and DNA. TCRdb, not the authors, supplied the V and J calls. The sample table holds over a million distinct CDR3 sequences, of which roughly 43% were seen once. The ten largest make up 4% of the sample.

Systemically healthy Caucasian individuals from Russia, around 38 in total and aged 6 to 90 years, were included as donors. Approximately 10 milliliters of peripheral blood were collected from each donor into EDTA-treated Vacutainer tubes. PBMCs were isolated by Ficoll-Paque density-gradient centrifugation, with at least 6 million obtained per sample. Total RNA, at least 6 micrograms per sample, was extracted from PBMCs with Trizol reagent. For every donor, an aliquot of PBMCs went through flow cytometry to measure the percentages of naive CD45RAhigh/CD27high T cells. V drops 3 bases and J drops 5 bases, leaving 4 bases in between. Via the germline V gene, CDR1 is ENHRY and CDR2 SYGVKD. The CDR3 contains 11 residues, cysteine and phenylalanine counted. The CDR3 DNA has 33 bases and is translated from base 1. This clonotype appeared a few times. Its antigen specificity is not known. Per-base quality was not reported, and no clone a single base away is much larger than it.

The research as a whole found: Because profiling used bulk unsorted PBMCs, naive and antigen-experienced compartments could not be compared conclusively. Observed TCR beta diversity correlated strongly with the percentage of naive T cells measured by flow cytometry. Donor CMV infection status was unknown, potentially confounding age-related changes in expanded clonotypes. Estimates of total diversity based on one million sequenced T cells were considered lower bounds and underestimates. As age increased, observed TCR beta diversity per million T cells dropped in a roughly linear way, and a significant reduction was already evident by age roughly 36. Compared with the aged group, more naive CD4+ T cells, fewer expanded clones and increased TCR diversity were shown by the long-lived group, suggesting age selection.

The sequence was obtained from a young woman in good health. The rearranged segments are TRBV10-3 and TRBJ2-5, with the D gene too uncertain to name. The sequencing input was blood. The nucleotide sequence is TGTGCCATCAGTGACAGGGAGACCCAGTACTTC. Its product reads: CAISDRETQYF.